This T cell receptor beta chain derives from a study of CD8+CD57+ T cells in acquired aplastic anemia (dated by TCRdb to 2017 to 2018). For the wider study: A mean of approximately 3 ug of DNA, ranging from roughly 0.19 to 27.4 ug, was extracted from sorted CD4+ and CD8+ cells. CD8+CD57+ expansion was defined as a frequency above the mean frequency observed in healthy subjects. The full study reports these points: Twenty-nine CD8+ CDR3 sequences were shared between patients and controls but appeared highly expressed in patients and within their immunodominant clones. CD8+ Simpson's diversity did not differ significantly between patients and healthy controls (P=0.060).

About this clonotype itself: No cognate antigen has been identified for it. Per-base qualities were not stored, and no clone one base away is much larger.

Trimming removed 8 bases from V and 7 bases from J, leaving 18 bases between the germline ends. Spanning cysteine to phenylalanine, the CDR3 consists of 15 amino acids. Kept here is only the CDR3 DNA, which spans 45 bases and is read in frame from base 1. As encoded in the germline V gene, CDR1 is SNHLY while CDR2 is FYNNEI. Profiling of TCR beta VDJ combinations and CDR3 sequences used genomic DNA as the template. TCR repertoire sequencing was run on an Illumina HiSeq 2000. From the authors' description of their analysis: TRBV/TRBJ rearrangement plots, CDR3 size and DJ length profiles, and Simpson's diversity index were used to assess repertoires. Whichever DNA sequence was most abundant in the deep sequencing data was defined as the immunodominant clone. CDR3 amino acid sequences were screened for sharing across subjects and were compared with published repertoires and the VDJdb database. The public reads were reprocessed in TCRdb via fastp at Q25 and MiXCR, keeping in-frame beta chains. Identical CDR3 proteins give one entry, which carries the most common genes and DNA. These V and J calls are TCRdb output, not the study's own analysis. This sample comprises a few hundred thousand distinct CDR3 sequences, roughly 50% of them detected only once. The ten largest make up 20% of the sample.

Flow cytometry had shown CD8+CD57+ cell expansion in the patients selected for sequencing. Every patient had a diagnosis of severe acquired aplastic anemia based on International Study of Aplastic Anemia and Agranulocytosis and Camitta criteria. No patient had received any therapy when blood was sampled. In this study, sorted CD4+ and CD8+ T cells from the blood of healthy subjects and of severe aplastic anemia patients had their TCR repertoires deep-sequenced. In the USA, patient enrollment took place under clinicaltrials.gov protocols 00001620, 01623167, 00001397, 00071045, 00081523 and 00961064. Ficoll-Paque density gradient centrifugation was used to isolate peripheral blood mononuclear cells. CD4+ and CD8+ T cells were sorted by FACS or magnetic beads before DNA extraction.

The chain is encoded by TRBV2 joined to TRBJ1-6, and TRBD1 may be the D gene, going by 5 matching bases. Material for sequencing was sorted CD4+, CD8+, or CD8+CD57+ T cells (not recorded which) from PBMCs. This TCR derives from a human donor with aplastic anemia. The nucleotide sequence reads TGTGCCAGCGCCAAAGCGGGGGGTACGAATTCACCCCTCCACTTT. It codes for CASAKAGGTNSPLHF.